Shown below are 17 T cell receptor beta chains from a single sample sequenced in a study of cytomegalovirus exposure and HLA in healthy donors. A multiplex PCR was run with 60 Vbeta primers and 13 Jbeta primers. Produced via immunoSEQ multiplex PCR; TCRdb's table is partial and in-frame only. The sample yields about 170,000 clones, 65% to 85% seen once. Material: PBMCs. Receptors originate from a woman aged 45-65 years in good health and CMV-seropositive.

This sequence joins TRBV5-1 and TRBJ1-3, with D maybe TRBD1 (6 bases). This CDR3 contains 17 residues. Deletions cut 3 bases from V and 0 bases from J, with 16 bases between. Germline V gene sequence: CDR1 SGHRS, CDR2 YFSETQ. The CDR3 sequence is CASSSTRGGLSGNTIYF. CDR3 in DNA: TGCGCCAGCAGCTCCACAAGGGGGGGGCTCTCTGGAAACACCATATATTTT.

This chain connects TRBV5-1 to TRBJ1-6, with a tentative D call TRBD1 (5 bases). Trimming shortened V by 4 bases and J by 5 bases, and 13 bases separated the two germline ends. Germline V CDR1 and CDR2: SGHRS, YFSETQ. This CDR3 has 15 amino acids. DNA of the CDR3: TGCGCCAGCAGCGTATCAGGGAGGGATAATTCACCCCTCCACTTT. Translation: CASSVSGRDNSPLHF.

Note on this clone: This specimen includes other DNA sequences encoding the same CDR3. This chain links TRBV6-1 with TRBJ2-1; D unclear. The CDR3 extends over 12 amino acids. Germline values: CDR1 MNHNS, CDR2 SASEGT. Trimming pared 2 bases from V and 7 bases from J, leaving 6 bases between. CDR3 loop: CASSEWANEQFF. CDR3 nucleotides: TGTGCCAGCAGTGAATGGGCGAATGAGCAGTTCTTC.

The gene calls are TRBV9 and TRBJ2-1; a weak D match, TRBD2 (5 bases). V was trimmed by 4 bases and J by 0 bases, leaving 20 bases between them. The CDR3 sequence is 18 residues long. Germline CDR1 SGDLS, CDR2 YYNGEE. The CDR3 loop is CASSFTQGRGSSYNEQFF. The CDR3 DNA sequence: TGTGCCAGCAGCTTCACCCAAGGCCGGGGTAGCTCCTACAATGAGCAGTTCTTC.

The CDR3 DNA follows: TGTGCTAGTGGTTTGCGGACAGGGGGCGAAAATCAGCCCCAGCATTTT. Protein: CASGLRTGGENQPQHF. This chain uses TRBV12-5 with TRBJ1-5; 11 nucleotides align to TRBD1. This CDR3 is built from 16 residues. Germline lookup yields CDR1 LGHNT and CDR2 FRNRAP. Germline trimming cut 2 bases from V and 4 bases from J; bases unmatched to any gene: 4.

The gene calls are TRBV7-3 and TRBJ2-3; D unresolved. There are 14 residues in the CDR3. Trimming cost V 2 bases and J 4 bases, with 10 bases left between them. CDR1 and CDR2 (germline): SGHTA, FQGTGA. CDR3 nucleotide sequence: TGTGCCAGCAGCTTAGCCGGGTACTCAGATACGCAGTATTTT. This gives the protein CASSLAGYSDTQYF.

This chain connects TRBV4-1 to TRBJ1-1; D may be TRBD1 (6 bases). The V gene lost 7 bases and the J gene lost 6 bases, with 12 bases spanning the gap. The CDR3 totals 12 residues. CDR1 MGHRA and CDR2 YSYEKL come from the germline V gene. CDR3 amino acids: CASNTGSAEAFF. Written as DNA, the CDR3 is TGCGCCAGCAACACAGGGTCGGCTGAAGCTTTCTTT.

The rearrangement links TRBV5-1 to TRBJ2-2; weak D call: TRBD2 (5 bases). The ends were cut back, 5 bases at V and 6 bases at J, with 11 bases in the middle. CDR3 size: 13 residues. Germline V lookup: CDR1 SGHRS, CDR2 YFSETQ. The CDR3 sequence: CASRSPGSGELFF. For the CDR3, the DNA is TGCGCCAGCAGGTCCCCGGGATCCGGGGAGCTGTTTTTT.

J is TRBJ1-2 and V is TRBV9; TRBD1 is a possible D gene (5 bases). Trimming removed 4 bases at V and 0 bases at J, with 19 bases between. Germline CDR1 reads SGDLS; CDR2 reads YYNGEE. This CDR3 has 17 residues. The CDR3: CASSPRNPETANYGYTF. The CDR3 region has the DNA TGTGCCAGCAGCCCCCGTAACCCGGAGACAGCTAACTATGGCTACACCTTC.

The V and J genes are TRBV19 and TRBJ1-1; tentative D call: TRBD1 (6 bases). Germline loops: CDR1 LNHDA, CDR2 SQIVND (reference sequence). The V end lost 5 bases, the J end lost 0 bases, and 13 bases lay between the germline ends. The CDR3 extends over 15 amino acids. CDR3 DNA: TGTGCCAGTAGTCCACGGGACACTATGAACACTGAAGCTTTCTTT. Translation gives CASSPRDTMNTEAFF. The whole variable domain, remainder taken from reference TRBV19 and TRBJ1-1, is DGGITQSPKYLFRKEGQNVTLSCEQNLNHDAMYWYRQDPGQGLRLIYYSQIVNDFQKGDIAEGYSVSREKKESFPLTVTSAQKNPTAFYLCASSPRDTMNTEAFFGQGTRLTVV.

The V call is TRBV4-1, the J call TRBJ2-5, with TRBD2 matching over 9 bases. Germline V CDR1 and CDR2: MGHRA, YSYEKL. The CDR3 has 16 residues. Trimming at V came to 1 base and at J to 5 bases, leaving 8 bases not matched to a gene. The CDR3 DNA sequence: TGCGCCAGCAGCCAAGGACTAGCGGCCGGCGGGGAGACCCAGTACTTC. Its translation: CASSQGLAAGGETQYF.

This chain links TRBV10-3 with TRBJ1-1; possible D gene TRBD1, 5 bases. From germline, CDR1 is ENHRY and CDR2 SYGVKD. V lost 2 bases and J lost 1, with 8 bases in between. The CDR3 contains 14 residues. DNA of the CDR3: TGTGCCATCAGTGAGGCCAGGGCGAACACTGAAGCTTTCTTT. Translated: CAISEARANTEAFF.

This chain connects TRBV6-5 to TRBJ2-2, with D maybe TRBD2 (6 bases). This CDR3 has 16 residues. The V gene lost 2 bases and the J gene lost 6 bases, with 16 bases spanning the gap. Germline-derived CDR1 and CDR2 are MNHEY and SVGAGI. The CDR3, as DNA: TGTGCCAGCAGTTACAGGGCTAGCGCTGGCCCCGGGGAGCTGTTTTTT. As protein: CASSYRASAGPGELFF.

The gene calls are TRBV6-6 and TRBJ1-5; D not certain. The CDR3 length is 16 residues. V lost 2 bases to trimming and J lost 1 base, with 12 bases between them. Germline CDR1 reads MNHNY; CDR2 reads SVGAGI (reference sequence). This CDR3 is CASSYVRRSSNQPQHF. For the CDR3, the DNA is TGTGCCAGCAGTTACGTTCGCAGGTCGAGCAATCAGCCCCAGCATTTT.

The chain uses TRBV5-4 and TRBJ2-5, with 7 bases aligning to TRBD1. Looked up from germline, CDR1 is SGHNT and CDR2 is YYREEE (reference sequence). The CDR3 sequence is 13 residues long. The V segment lost 4 bases and the J segment 5 bases; nucleotides outside the gene matches: 5. This chain's CDR3 is CASSLTGSETQYF. The CDR3 bases are TGTGCCAGCAGCCTGACAGGGTCCGAGACCCAGTACTTC.

The table lists this clone with a few counts. This chain links TRBV29-1 with TRBJ1-1, with D uncertain. The V and J ends lost 4 bases and 3 bases respectively, with 12 bases between them. CDR3 length equals 13 residues. The germline V gene has CDR1 SQVTM and CDR2 ANQGSEA. This chain's CDR3 is CSVVRGSDTEAFF. The CDR3 DNA reads as TGCAGCGTTGTCCGGGGTTCAGACACTGAAGCTTTCTTT.

The rearrangement joins TRBV19 to TRBJ1-1; no clear D gene. Germline assignment: CDR1 LNHDA and CDR2 SQIVND (reference sequence). Trimming took off 3 bases at V and 0 bases at J, with 14 bases between the two ends. The CDR3 has 16 residues. The CDR3 DNA reads as TGTGCCAGTAGTATTTCACCCGGGAGTATGAACACTGAAGCTTTCTTT. This sequence encodes CASSISPGSMNTEAFF.